This is a list of T cell receptor beta chains from one sample in a study of T cells in localized non-small cell lung cancer. TCRdb keeps only in-frame clones here, not all; method: immunoSEQ multiplex PCR. The table shows roughly 35,000 clones, with approximately 92% occurring only once. Material: peripheral blood, obtained before any cancer treatment. Source of these receptors: a female donor aged 60 or older with stage I lung adenocarcinoma. Both conserved end residues are part of each CDR3. The D gene is left open where the match is weak. Clone size, where shown, is once, few, many, or a class for clones that have expanded.

J: TRBJ2-5
size: NA
D: NA
V: TRBV7-2
CDR3: CASSLATGLETQYF
DNA: TGTGCCAGCAGCCTTGCTACGGGTCTGGAGACCCAGTACTTC

J: TRBJ2-3
size: NA
D: TRBD1
V: TRBV10-3
CDR3: CAISPSGGETDTQYF
DNA: TGTGCCATCAGTCCCTCAGGGGGCGAAACAGATACGCAGTATTTT

J: TRBJ1-5
size: few
D: NA
V: TRBV6-5
CDR3: CASRTDHNQPQHF
DNA: TGTGCCAGCAGAACAGATCACAATCAGCCCCAGCATTTT

J: TRBJ2-5
size: NA
D: NA
V: TRBV28
CDR3: CAPQGGRETQYF
DNA: TGTGCCCCCCAAGGGGGGAGAGAGACCCAGTACTTC

J: TRBJ1-5
size: NA
D: NA
V: TRBV6-1
CDR3: CASSQVYSNQPQHF
DNA: TGTGCCAGCAGTCAGGTGTATAGCAATCAGCCCCAGCATTTT

J: TRBJ1-2
size: NA
D: TRBD1
V: TRBV5-1
CDR3: CASSLTGESSYGYTF
DNA: TGCGCCAGCAGCTTGACAGGGGAGAGTAGCTATGGCTACACCTTC

J: TRBJ1-2
size: NA
D: NA
V: TRBV2
CDR3: CASSQAGDGYTF
DNA: TGTGCCAGCAGTCAGGCAGGGGATGGCTACACCTTC

J: TRBJ2-2
size: NA
D: TRBD1
V: TRBV19
CDR3: CASSWDRNTGELFF
DNA: TGTGCCAGTAGTTGGGACAGGAACACCGGGGAGCTGTTTTTT

J: TRBJ2-2
size: NA
D: NA
V: TRBV6-1
CDR3: CASIRQANTGELFF
DNA: TGTGCCAGCATCCGGCAGGCGAACACCGGGGAGCTGTTTTTT

J: TRBJ2-1
size: NA
D: NA
V: TRBV5-8
CDR3: CASSLMMVTGDEQFF
DNA: TGTGCCAGCAGCTTGATGATGGTAACGGGCGATGAGCAGTTCTTC

J: TRBJ1-1
size: NA
D: TRBD1
V: TRBV15
CDR3: CATSRDRGGTEAFF
DNA: TGTGCCACCAGCAGAGACAGGGGGGGAACTGAAGCTTTCTTT

J: TRBJ2-7
size: NA
D: NA
V: TRBV6-6
CDR3: CASSYLREQYF
DNA: TGTGCCAGCAGTTACCTGCGCGAGCAGTACTTC

J: TRBJ2-7
size: NA
D: TRBD1
V: TRBV4-1
CDR3: CASSHEGRGHHEQYF
DNA: TGCGCCAGCAGCCACGAAGGCAGGGGGCACCACGAGCAGTACTTC

J: TRBJ1-2
size: NA
D: NA
V: TRBV19
CDR3: CASSPSGGYYSYGYTF
DNA: TGTGCCAGTAGTCCATCGGGGGGCTACTATAGCTATGGCTACACCTTC

J: TRBJ2-2
size: NA
D: NA
V: TRBV7-2
CDR3: CASNQGGTGELFF
DNA: TGTGCCAGCAACCAAGGGGGCACCGGGGAGCTGTTTTTT

J: TRBJ2-7
size: NA
D: NA
V: TRBV15
CDR3: CATSRDTAGYYEQYF
DNA: TGTGCCACCAGCAGAGATACGGCAGGTTACTACGAGCAGTACTTC

J: TRBJ1-2
size: NA
D: NA
V: TRBV19
CDR3: CASSMRDGYGYTF
DNA: TGTGCCAGTAGTATGAGGGATGGCTATGGCTACACCTTC

J: TRBJ2-7
size: NA
D: TRBD1
V: TRBV27
CDR3: CASSPDRGQHEQYF
DNA: TGTGCCAGCAGTCCAGACAGGGGCCAGCACGAGCAGTACTTC

J: TRBJ2-3
size: once
D: NA
V: TRBV5-5
CDR3: CASSSLLDTQYF
DNA: TGTGCCAGCAGCTCCCTTCTGGATACGCAGTATTTT

J: TRBJ2-1
size: NA
D: NA
V: TRBV5-1
CDR3: CASSLALGTTNEQFF
DNA: TGCGCCAGCAGCTTGGCCTTAGGGACAACCAATGAGCAGTTCTTC

J: TRBJ1-2
size: NA
D: NA
V: TRBV19
CDR3: CASSISEANYGYTF
DNA: TGTGCCAGTAGTATATCAGAAGCTAACTATGGCTACACCTTC

J: TRBJ1-1
size: NA
D: TRBD1
V: TRBV14
CDR3: CASSRKRQGVNTEAFF
DNA: TGTGCCAGCAGCCGTAAAAGACAGGGAGTGAACACTGAAGCTTTCTTT

J: TRBJ2-1
size: NA
D: TRBD1
V: TRBV2
CDR3: CASSEDRGYNEQFF
DNA: TGTGCCAGCAGTGAGGACAGGGGATACAATGAGCAGTTCTTC

J: TRBJ1-1
size: NA
D: NA
V: TRBV29-1
CDR3: CSVGGRRGEAFF
DNA: TGCAGCGTTGGGGGCAGACGGGGTGAAGCTTTCTTT

J: TRBJ1-1
size: NA
D: NA
V: TRBV6-1
CDR3: CASSSRLGTEAFF
DNA: TGTGCCAGCAGTTCCAGGTTGGGCACTGAAGCTTTCTTT

J: TRBJ2-1
size: NA
D: NA
V: TRBV29-1
CDR3: CSVEDFNEQFF
DNA: TGCAGCGTTGAAGATTTCAATGAGCAGTTCTTC

J: TRBJ1-1
size: few
D: NA
V: TRBV5-6
CDR3: CASSLSHTEAFF
DNA: TGTGCCAGCAGCTTGAGTCACACTGAAGCTTTCTTT

J: TRBJ1-1
size: NA
D: NA
V: TRBV28
CDR3: CASQGPNTEAFF
DNA: TGTGCCAGCCAGGGTCCGAACACTGAAGCTTTCTTT

J: TRBJ1-5
size: NA
D: TRBD1
V: TRBV19
CDR3: CASSPTGGYSNQPQHF
DNA: TGTGCCAGTAGCCCAACAGGGGGTTATAGCAATCAGCCCCAGCATTTT

J: TRBJ2-5
size: NA
D: TRBD1
V: TRBV6-5
CDR3: CASSSDRGGETQYF
DNA: TGTGCCAGCAGTTCGGACAGGGGAGGAGAGACCCAGTACTTC

J: TRBJ1-2
size: NA
D: NA
V: TRBV6-5
CDR3: CASSYRGAQGSYTF
DNA: TGTGCCAGCAGTTACAGGGGCGCCCAAGGATCCTACACCTTC

J: TRBJ2-5
size: NA
D: TRBD1
V: TRBV30
CDR3: CAWSVLWTGGKETQYF
DNA: TGTGCCTGGAGTGTACTCTGGACAGGGGGCAAGGAGACCCAGTACTTC

J: TRBJ1-2
size: NA
D: NA
V: TRBV7-9
CDR3: CASSLAGGSYGYTF
DNA: TGTGCCAGCAGCTTAGCTGGAGGGAGCTATGGCTACACCTTC

J: TRBJ1-6
size: few
D: NA
V: TRBV9
CDR3: CASSEGSWENSPLHF
DNA: TGTGCCAGCAGCGAGGGGTCTTGGGAAAATTCACCCCTCCACTTT

J: TRBJ2-3
size: once
D: TRBD1
V: TRBV10-1
CDR3: CASSEPGQSTDTQYF
DNA: TGCGCCAGCAGTGAACCGGGACAGAGCACAGATACGCAGTATTTT

J: TRBJ2-3
size: NA
D: NA
V: TRBV30
CDR3: CAWSGTPGQSTDTQYF
DNA: TGTGCCTGGAGTGGGACCCCGGGACAAAGCACAGATACGCAGTATTTT

J: TRBJ2-7
size: NA
D: TRBD2
V: TRBV7-8
CDR3: CASSLGRSSGSGEQYF
DNA: TGTGCCAGCAGCTTAGGGAGGTCTAGCGGTTCCGGGGAGCAGTACTTC

J: TRBJ1-2
size: NA
D: NA
V: TRBV19
CDR3: CASRITGLEYGYTF
DNA: TGTGCCAGTAGGATAACAGGGTTGGAATATGGCTACACCTTC

J: TRBJ2-3
size: NA
D: TRBD1
V: TRBV5-1
CDR3: CASSILGRGRDTQYF
DNA: TGCGCCAGCAGCATTTTGGGTAGGGGGCGAGATACGCAGTATTTT

J: TRBJ2-3
size: NA
D: NA
V: TRBV7-6
CDR3: CASSLRGSTDTQYF
DNA: TGTGCCAGCAGCTTAAGGGGAAGCACAGATACGCAGTATTTT

J: TRBJ2-7
size: NA
D: NA
V: TRBV6-5
CDR3: CASSPGGGRTYEQYF
DNA: TGCGCCAGCAGCCCCGGGGGCGGCAGAACCTACGAGCAGTACTTC

J: TRBJ1-6
size: NA
D: NA
V: TRBV19
CDR3: CASSGFEGLYNSPLHF
DNA: TGTGCCAGTAGTGGTTTCGAGGGACTGTATAATTCACCCCTCCACTTT

J: TRBJ2-2
size: NA
D: TRBD1
V: TRBV5-5
CDR3: CASSWGQGATGELFF
DNA: TGTGCCAGCAGCTGGGGACAGGGGGCGACGGGGGAGCTGTTTTTT

J: TRBJ1-5
size: once
D: TRBD1
V: TRBV6-1
CDR3: CASSGGQDSNQPQHF
DNA: TGTGCCAGCAGTGGGGGACAGGATAGCAATCAGCCCCAGCATTTT

J: TRBJ2-3
size: NA
D: NA
V: TRBV5-1
CDR3: CASSLSLGGVGTDTQYF
DNA: TGCGCCAGCAGCTTGTCGCTCGGGGGTGTCGGGACAGATACGCAGTATTTT

J: TRBJ1-4
size: NA
D: NA
V: TRBV28
CDR3: CASSLLAEGKLFF
DNA: TGTGCCAGCAGTTTATTGGCGGAGGGAAAACTGTTTTTT

J: TRBJ1-4
size: NA
D: NA
V: TRBV6-5
CDR3: CASSRQAGEKLFF
DNA: TGTGCCAGCAGTCGACAGGCCGGTGAAAAACTGTTTTTT

J: TRBJ1-4
size: once
D: NA
V: TRBV6-6
CDR3: CASRFFLSEKLFF
DNA: TGTGCCAGCAGATTCTTTCTCTCAGAAAAACTGTTTTTT

J: TRBJ2-5
size: once
D: NA
V: TRBV10-3
CDR3: CAISGGSGETQYF
DNA: TGTGCCATCAGTGGGGGGAGCGGAGAGACCCAGTACTTC

J: TRBJ2-1
size: NA
D: TRBD2
V: TRBV4-3
CDR3: CASSQLLAGTLYNEQFF
DNA: TGCGCCAGCAGCCAACTTCTAGCGGGCACGCTCTACAATGAGCAGTTCTTC

J: TRBJ1-2
size: NA
D: NA
V: TRBV5-1
CDR3: CASRYRSATGYTF
DNA: TGCGCCAGCAGATATCGTAGCGCAACCGGCTACACCTTC

J: TRBJ1-4
size: NA
D: NA
V: TRBV19
CDR3: CASSKQKAGEKLFF
DNA: TGTGCCAGTAGCAAACAGAAAGCCGGAGAAAAACTGTTTTTT

J: TRBJ1-1
size: NA
D: NA
V: TRBV2
CDR3: CASSETENTEAFF
DNA: TGTGCCAGCAGTGAAACCGAGAACACTGAAGCTTTCTTT